This T cell receptor (beta chain) was captured by sequencing in a study of human T cells and chemical hapten exposure. Time point indicated: patch test 2, 6 weeks after DPC sensitization. Treatment noted: therapeutic diphenylcyclopropenone sensitization with weekly scalp DPC. V dropped 4 bases and J dropped 2 bases, with 6 bases sitting between them. The CDR3 runs to 12 residues. The V gene's germline CDR1 is DFQATT and CDR2 SNEGSKA (reference sequence). TCRdb re-analysed the RACE reads in MiXCR, keeping a single row per CDR3 protein. The sample yields tens of thousands of distinct CDR3 sequences, roughly 8.5% seen once.

This chain connects TRBV20-1 to TRBJ1-5; D unresolved. This sequence was found in a woman aged 50 to 60 with alopecia areata. Some clones in this sample may be carry-over from other donors' samples. Here the sequenced sample was whole blood, taken in connection with sensitization to the hapten diphenylcyclopropenone (DPC). The CDR3 region has the DNA TGCAGTGCTACCTTTGGCAATCAGCCCCAGCATTTT. It codes for CSATFGNQPQHF.